This entry lists 18 T cell receptor beta chains sequenced from one sample in a study of blood T cell repertoires in COVID-19. Some clones are missing from TCRdb's copy, which holds only in-frame ones; the method was immunoSEQ multiplex PCR. The sample contains around 340,000 clones, over 70% of which appear only once. The sequenced sample was peripheral blood. The receptors stem from a man aged 25-45 years with active or convalescent COVID-19.

The J gene is TRBJ1-2, the V gene TRBV5-1, with 8 bases that match TRBD1. The germline CDR1 and CDR2 sequences are SGHRS and YFSETQ. With V trimmed by 0 bases and J by 7 bases, 8 bases remained unmatched. The CDR3 consists of 15 residues. CDR3 DNA sequence: TGCGCCAGCAGCTTGGAGGCAGGGGGCGCGGGTGGCTACACCTTC. This sequence encodes CASSLEAGGAGGYTF.

The rearrangement links TRBV30 to TRBJ2-6, with 7 bases that match TRBD1. Trimming took 4 bases from V and 1 from J; bases not matched to a gene: 4. The CDR3 consists of 15 residues. CDR1 is GTSNPN and CDR2 is SVGIG in the germline V gene (reference sequence). CDR3 coding DNA: TGTGCCTGGAATAACAGGGGATCTGGGGCCAACGTCCTGACTTTC. This translates into CAWNNRGSGANVLTF.

CDR3 residues: CSASRSGVGYTF. In DNA, the CDR3 is TGCAGTGCTAGTAGGAGTGGCGTTGGCTACACCTTC. This sequence joins TRBV20-1 and TRBJ1-2; D unresolved. The CDR3 is 12 residues long. Germline assignment: CDR1 DFQATT and CDR2 SNEGSKA (reference sequence). Trimming took off 3 bases at V and 7 bases at J, with 12 bases between the two ends.

This rearrangement joins TRBV3-1 (or the pseudogene TRBV3-2) to TRBJ1-4; no reliable D call. Germline V gives CDR1 LGHDT, CDR2 YNNKEL (reference sequence). Trimming removed 5 bases at V and 3 bases at J, with 13 bases between. The CDR3 consists of 15 residues. CDR3 nucleotide sequence: TGTGCCAGCAGCAATGGTGGGCTGGCTAATGAAAAACTGTTTTTT. Protein sequence: CASSNGGLANEKLFF.

The table lists this clone with a count of one. V gene TRBV5-1 combines with J gene TRBJ1-3; D call uncertain. Germline values: CDR1 SGHRS, CDR2 YFSETQ. V shed 4 bases and J shed 2 bases, with 10 bases lying between them. The CDR3 is 14 amino acids. CDR3 in amino acids: CASSEVGTGNTIYF. Written as DNA, the CDR3 is TGCGCCAGCAGCGAGGTCGGGACTGGAAACACCATATATTTT.

V gene TRBV5-1 combines with J gene TRBJ1-2; 7 bases map to TRBD1. The V segment lost 4 bases and the J segment 6 bases; nucleotides outside the gene matches: 9. Germline loops: CDR1 SGHRS, CDR2 YFSETQ. CDR3 length: 14 amino acids. The CDR3 protein is CASSPTGEPNGYTF. For the CDR3, the DNA is TGCGCCAGCAGCCCCACAGGGGAGCCCAATGGCTACACCTTC.

The chain employs TRBV7-3 and TRBJ2-1; 10 nucleotides line up with TRBD2. Germline V CDR1 and CDR2: SGHTA, FQGTGA. The CDR3 sequence is 16 residues long. V dropped 3 bases and J dropped 0; count of bases not matched to a gene: 2. Written as DNA, the CDR3 is TGTGCCAGCAGCTTGCCTAGCGGGAGCTCCTACAATGAGCAGTTCTTC. Amino acid sequence: CASSLPSGSSYNEQFF. Based on the CDR3 plus reference TRBV7-3 and TRBJ2-1, the full variable domain is GAGVSQTPSNKVTEKGKYVELRCDPISGHTALYWYRQSLGQGPEFLIYFQGTGAADDSGLPNDRFFAVRPEGSVSTLKIQRTERGDSAVYLCASSLPSGSSYNEQFFGPGTRLTVL.

This sequence joins TRBV12-3 or TRBV12-4 and TRBJ2-7, with D unresolved. V was trimmed by 8 bases and J by 1 base, leaving 6 bases between them. CDR3 size: 11 residues. As DNA, the CDR3 is TGTGCCAGCGGGCCGTCCTACGAGCAGTACTTC. Translated: CASGPSYEQYF.

The V gene is TRBV5-1, the J gene TRBJ2-7, with 7 bases identical to TRBD2. The junction had 2 bases not matched to a gene; V was cut back by 5 bases and J by 0 bases. This CDR3 has 13 residues. CDR1 and CDR2 from the germline V gene are SGHRS and YFSETQ. DNA of the CDR3: TGCGCCAGCAGGGGGGGGAGCTCCTACGAGCAGTACTTC. This gives the protein CASRGGSSYEQYF. The full variable domain, its missing parts supplied by reference TRBV5-1 and TRBJ2-7, is KAGVTQTPRYLIKTRGQQVTLSCSPISGHRSVSWYQQTPGQGLQFLFEYFSETQRNKGNFPGRFSGRQFSNSRSEMNVSTLELGDSALYLCASRGGSSYEQYFGPGTRLTVT.

This chain connects TRBV30 to TRBJ1-3; TRBD1 agrees at 7 bases. The CDR3 sequence is 13 residues long. CDR1 is GTSNPN and CDR2 is SVGIG in the germline V gene (reference sequence). The CDR3 sequence: CAYQTGTGNTIYF. In DNA, the CDR3 is TGTGCTTACCAGACAGGGACTGGAAACACCATATATTTT. The full variable domain, completed using reference TRBV30 and TRBJ1-3, is SQTIHQWPATLVQPVGSPLSLECTVEGTSNPNLYWYRQAAGRGLQLLFYSVGIGQISSEVPQNLSASRPQDRQFILSSKKLLLSDSGFYLCAYQTGTGNTIYFGEGSWLTVV.

The gene calls are TRBV7-2 and TRBJ2-2, with TRBD2 matching 7 bases. The V gene end was trimmed by 2 bases and the J gene end by 5 bases; junction bases not matched to a gene: 8. CDR1 is SGHTA, CDR2 FQGNSA, per germline. The CDR3 loop spans 16 amino acids. The CDR3 sequence: CASSLTGGSQTGELFF. The CDR3 nucleotides read TGTGCCAGCAGCTTAACTGGCGGGAGTCAAACCGGGGAGCTGTTTTTT. Combining the CDR3 with reference TRBV7-2 and TRBJ2-2 gives the whole variable domain GAGVSQSPSNKVTEKGKDVELRCDPISGHTALYWYRQSLGQGLEFLIYFQGNSAPDKSGLPSDRFSAERTGGSVSTLTIQRTQQEDSAVYLCASSLTGGSQTGELFFGEGSRLTVL.

The gene calls are TRBV27 and TRBJ2-7; a weak D match, TRBD2 (7 bases). V gave up 5 bases and J gave up 2 bases, with 16 bases separating them. The germline V gene encodes CDR1 MNHEY and CDR2 SMNVEV (reference sequence). The CDR3 is 15 amino acids. The CDR3 loop reads CASSVGAGLAYEQYF. As DNA, the CDR3 is TGTGCCAGCAGTGTGGGGGCCGGACTAGCCTACGAGCAGTACTTC.

This chain links TRBV5-1 with TRBJ2-4; the D gene is possibly TRBD2 (6 bases). From germline, CDR1 is SGHRS and CDR2 YFSETQ. Deletions cut 3 bases from V and 3 bases from J, with 16 bases between. The CDR3 sequence is 16 residues long. The CDR3 nucleotides read TGCGCCAGCAGCTCCCAAGGGTCGGGGGACAAAAACATTCAGTACTTC. As protein: CASSSQGSGDKNIQYF.

There are a few counts of this clone. This chain links TRBV19 with TRBJ1-3; D not certain. V lost 6 bases to trimming and J lost 0 bases, with 12 bases between them. CDR3 length: 15 residues. The germline gives CDR1 LNHDA, CDR2 SQIVND (reference sequence). CDR3: CASSRYSSSGNTIYF. The CDR3 nucleotides are TGTGCCAGTAGCCGATACAGCAGCTCTGGAAACACCATATATTTT.

The chain recombines TRBV3-1 (or the pseudogene TRBV3-2) with TRBJ2-1, with 8 bases matching TRBD2. The V and J ends lost 1 base and 7 bases, in that order; junction bases with no gene match: 6. The CDR3 consists of 15 residues. The germline V gene encodes CDR1 LGHDT and CDR2 YNNKEL (reference sequence). CDR3 sequence: CASSQAGGPPNEQFF. In nucleotides, the CDR3 is TGTGCCAGCAGCCAAGCGGGAGGGCCTCCGAATGAGCAGTTCTTC.

This chain joins TRBV7-9 and TRBJ1-4; TRBD1 matches 12 bases. V trimming: 5 bases; J trimming: 8 bases; junction bases outside the gene matches: 9. From germline, CDR1 is SEHNR and CDR2 FQNEAQ (reference sequence). The CDR3 sequence is 16 residues long. In DNA, the CDR3 is TGTGCCAGCAGCCAGGGACAGGGGGCAAGCCCCGAAAAACTGTTTTTT. It codes for CASSQGQGASPEKLFF.

This chain joins TRBV7-2 and TRBJ2-4; D ambiguous. The CDR3 runs 14 residues. Germline loops: CDR1 SGHTA, CDR2 FQGNSA. The V and J ends lost 5 bases and 3 bases respectively, with 11 bases between them. The CDR3 DNA follows: TGTGCCAGCAGCCCAATCGGTGTCAAAAACATTCAGTACTTC. Protein: CASSPIGVKNIQYF.

The genes are TRBV6-5 and TRBJ2-7, with D possibly matching TRBD1 (6 bases). CDR1 is MNHEY and CDR2 is SVGAGI in the germline V gene. The CDR3 sequence is 14 residues long. Deletions cut 2 bases from V and 2 bases from J, with 10 bases between. The CDR3 DNA reads as TGTGCCAGCAGTTACCCGGACAGTCCCTACGAGCAGTACTTC. Its translation is CASSYPDSPYEQYF.